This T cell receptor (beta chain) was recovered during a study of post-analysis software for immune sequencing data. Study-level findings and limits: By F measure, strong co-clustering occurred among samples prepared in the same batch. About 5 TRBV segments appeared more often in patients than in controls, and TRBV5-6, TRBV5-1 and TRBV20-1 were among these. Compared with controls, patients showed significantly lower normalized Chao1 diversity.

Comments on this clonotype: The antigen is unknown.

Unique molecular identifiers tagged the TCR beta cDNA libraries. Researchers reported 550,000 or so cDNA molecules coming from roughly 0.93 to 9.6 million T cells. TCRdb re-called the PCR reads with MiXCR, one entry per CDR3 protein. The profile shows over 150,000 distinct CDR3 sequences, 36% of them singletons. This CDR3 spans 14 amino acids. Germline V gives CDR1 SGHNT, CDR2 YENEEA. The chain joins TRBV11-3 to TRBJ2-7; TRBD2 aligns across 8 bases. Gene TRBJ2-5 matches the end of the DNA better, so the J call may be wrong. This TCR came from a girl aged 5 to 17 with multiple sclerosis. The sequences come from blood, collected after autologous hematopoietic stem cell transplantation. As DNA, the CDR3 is TGTGCCAGCAGCTGCAGGACTAGCCTAGAGACCCAGTACTTC. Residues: CASSCRTSLETQYF.